This T cell receptor beta chain originates from a study of PD-1 blockade in mismatch repair-deficient tumors. Study details: Patients had more than ten mismatch repair-deficient cancer types, all previously treated and progressing. Points from the study as a whole: Rapid post-treatment expansion, then contraction, generally preceding radiologic response, marked tumor-resident clones.

This clone appeared many times. Its target is unknown. J lost 3 bases, V lost 6 bases, and 3 bases had no gene match. Germline V gives CDR1 MRHNA, CDR2 SNTAGT. The CDR3 sequence is 15 residues long. All patients were mismatch repair deficient, assessed by either PCR or immunohistochemistry. The TCR-sequenced patients were a few responders to pembrolizumab. TCRdb's table, derived via immunoSEQ multiplex PCR, lists solely in-frame clones and lacks some. This sample yields under 150,000 clones, of which roughly 86% are seen a single time; approximately 12% belongs to the top ten. The chain carries TRBV6-4 and TRBJ2-1; 12 nucleotides align to TRBD2. The receptor was isolated from an adult with mismatch repair-deficient cancer. The material was peripheral blood, obtained 44 weeks after starting pembrolizumab. The CDR3 is CASRRLAGDYNEQFF. CDR3 sequence (DNA): TGTGCCAGCAGACGACTAGCGGGAGACTACAATGAGCAGTTCTTC.